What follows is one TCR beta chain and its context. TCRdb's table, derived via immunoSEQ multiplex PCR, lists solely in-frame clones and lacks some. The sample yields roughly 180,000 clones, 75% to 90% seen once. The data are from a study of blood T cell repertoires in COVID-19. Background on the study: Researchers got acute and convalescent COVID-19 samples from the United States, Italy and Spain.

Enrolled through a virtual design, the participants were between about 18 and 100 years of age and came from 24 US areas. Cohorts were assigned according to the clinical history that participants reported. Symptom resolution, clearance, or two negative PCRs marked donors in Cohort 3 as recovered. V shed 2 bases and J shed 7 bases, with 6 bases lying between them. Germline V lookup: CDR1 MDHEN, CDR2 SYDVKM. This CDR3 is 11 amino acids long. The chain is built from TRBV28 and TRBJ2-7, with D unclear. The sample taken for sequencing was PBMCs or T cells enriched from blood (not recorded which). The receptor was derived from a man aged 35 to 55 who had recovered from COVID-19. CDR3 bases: TGTGCCAGCAGTTTAGCGCGGGAGCAGTACTTC. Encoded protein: CASSLAREQYF.